The 15 T cell receptor beta chains reported below all come from one sample, sequenced in a study of blood T cell dynamics during melanoma immunotherapy. Specified time point: pre-treatment baseline. Only in-frame clones appear in the TCRdb table, and some are missing; sequencing was by immunoSEQ multiplex PCR. The table shows around 13,000 clones, with about nine tenths occurring only once. Sequenced here: blood, sampled from a patient treated with checkpoint blockade. These receptor sequences come from a human donor with melanoma.

This chain links TRBV11-2 with TRBJ2-1; TRBD2 agrees at 8 bases. The CDR3 is 15 residues long. Germline CDR1 SGHAT, CDR2 FQNNGV. V was pared by 5 bases and J by 7 bases, with 10 bases of the junction left unmatched. CDR3 sequence (DNA): TGTGCCAGCAGCAAACACCGACGGGGGGGTAATGAGCAGTTCTTC. Protein product: CASSKHRRGGNEQFF.

The chain combines TRBV5-4 with TRBJ2-7; D may be TRBD1 or TRBD2 (5 bases each). The germline gives CDR1 SGHNT, CDR2 YYREEE (reference sequence). Trimming took 0 bases from V and 4 from J, leaving 14 bases between them. The CDR3 is made up of 15 amino acids. CDR3 sequence reads: CASSLGSGTGYEQYF. In DNA, the CDR3 is TGTGCCAGCAGCTTGGGGTCAGGGACGGGGTACGAGCAGTACTTC.

The CDR3 spells CASSPRTSGRDSDTQYF. The CDR3 bases are TGTGCCAGTAGTCCCCGGACTAGCGGGAGGGACTCAGATACGCAGTATTTT. The gene calls are TRBV19 and TRBJ2-3, with 15 bases lining up with TRBD2. The germline gives CDR1 LNHDA, CDR2 SQIVND (reference sequence). CDR3 size: 17 residues. With 5 bases clipped from V and 4 bases from J, the junction kept 7 bases outside the gene matches. Complete variable domain (other parts from reference TRBV19 and TRBJ2-3): DGGITQSPKYLFRKEGQNVTLSCEQNLNHDAMYWYRQDPGQGLRLIYYSQIVNDFQKGDIAEGYSVSREKKESFPLTVTSAQKNPTAFYLCASSPRTSGRDSDTQYFGPGTRLTVL.

As for this clone: Germline is not matched at one junction end, which may reflect a read error. This chain links TRBV7-7 with TRBJ2-7; 7 bases line up with TRBD1. In germline, CDR1 is SSHAT, CDR2 FNYEAQ (reference sequence). CDR3 length equals 14 residues. As DNA, the CDR3 is TGTGCTAGCAGTTCACGGGACAGCCCCTACGAGCAGTACTTC. Translated: CASSSRDSPYEQYF.

The rearrangement uses TRBV11-2 and TRBJ2-5; 7 nucleotides align to TRBD1. V lost 3 bases to trimming and J lost 1 base; unmatched junction nucleotides: 5. The germline V gene encodes CDR1 SGHAT and CDR2 FQNNGV. The CDR3 length is 15 residues. The CDR3 sequence is CASSFGQVFQETQYF. For the CDR3, the DNA is TGTGCCAGCAGCTTCGGACAGGTCTTCCAAGAGACCCAGTACTTC.

This clone was seen once. As DNA, the CDR3 is TGTGCCAGCAGATCCCAGGACAGGGGGTTCAGTGGGGAGCAGTACTTC. The encoded protein is CASRSQDRGFSGEQYF. The chain links TRBV6-6 to TRBJ2-7; 10 bases fit TRBD1. From germline, CDR1 is MNHNY and CDR2 SVGAGI (reference sequence). V gave up 6 bases and J gave up 7 bases; unmatched junction bases: 15. CDR3 length: 16 residues.

This clone was detected only once. The V gene is TRBV27, the J gene TRBJ1-1; 11 bases match TRBD1. V lost 5 bases and J lost 11; bases outside the gene matches: 10. The CDR3 loop spans 14 amino acids. Germline V CDR1 and CDR2: MNHEY, SMNVEV (reference sequence). CDR3 region: CASSAPGQGGTAFF. The CDR3, as DNA: TGTGCCAGCAGTGCCCCGGGACAGGGGGGTACGGCTTTCTTT.

The chain recombines TRBV6-6 with TRBJ1-1; D gene unclear. With 0 bases removed from V and 0 bases from J, the gap between germline ends came to 2 bases. The CDR3 consists of 13 residues. CDR1 and CDR2 (germline): MNHNY, SVGAGI (reference sequence). As DNA, the CDR3 is TGTGCCAGCAGTTACTCGATGAACACTGAAGCTTTCTTT. It encodes CASSYSMNTEAFF.

The chain links TRBV5-1 to TRBJ2-7, with a tentative D call TRBD2 (5 bases). There are 13 residues in the CDR3. V was shortened by 0 bases and J by 9 bases, with 13 bases between the two germline ends. Germline V gene data show CDR1 as SGHRS and CDR2 as YFSETQ. This CDR3 is CASSLATGEGQYF. The CDR3, as DNA: TGCGCCAGCAGCTTGGCCACCGGTGAGGGGCAGTACTTC.

This clone was picked up one time. This chain links TRBV5-6 with TRBJ1-2, with D possibly being TRBD1 (5 bases). This CDR3 is built from 13 residues. Per germline, CDR1 SGHDT and CDR2 YYEEEE. Trimming cost V 1 base and J 7 bases, with 11 bases left between them. The CDR3 region has the DNA TGTGCCAGCAGCTTGTCGAGGGGCCTTGGCTACACCTTC. It specifies CASSLSRGLGYTF.

The chain carries TRBV15 and TRBJ2-1; TRBD1 is a possible D gene (5 bases). Looked up from germline, CDR1 is LNHNV and CDR2 is YYDKDF (reference sequence). The V end was cut by 5 bases, the J end by 0 bases, with 14 bases between. This CDR3 spans 16 amino acids. The CDR3 DNA reads TGTGCCACCAGCGACAGCTGGTTCAACTCCTACAATGAGCAGTTCTTC. It translates to CATSDSWFNSYNEQFF.

The rearrangement uses TRBV2 and TRBJ1-1; D might be TRBD1 (5 bases). Per the germline V gene, CDR1 is SNHLY and CDR2 is FYNNEI. The CDR3 runs to 13 residues. The V end was cut by 6 bases, the J end by 7 bases, with 15 bases between. The CDR3 DNA is TGTGCCAGCAGGAAGACAAGGGGTAGTGAAGCTTTCTTT. It codes for CASRKTRGSEAFF.

The chain recombines TRBV6-5 with TRBJ1-1; a weak D match, TRBD1 (5 bases). V lost 6 bases and J lost 1, with 15 bases in between. Germline CDR1 reads MNHEY; CDR2 reads SVGAGI. The CDR3 is 15 residues long. The CDR3 DNA reads TGTGCCAGCAGGTCGCTGGGGCCGAGGAACACTGAAGCTTTCTTT. It codes for CASRSLGPRNTEAFF.

This clone was picked up one time. This chain uses TRBV4-1 with TRBJ2-1, with 8 nucleotides matching TRBD2. The CDR3 is 15 amino acids. The V segment lost 5 bases and the J segment 5 bases; nucleotides outside the gene matches: 8. Germline-derived CDR1 and CDR2 are MGHRA and YSYEKL. In nucleotides, the CDR3 is TGCGCCAGCAGCGGAACCGGGACTAGAAACAATGAGCAGTTCTTC. Protein: CASSGTGTRNNEQFF.

J is TRBJ2-7 and V is TRBV19; D assignment may be TRBD1 or TRBD2 (7 bases each). This CDR3 has 16 amino acids. The V and J ends lost 5 bases and 3 bases respectively, with 20 bases between them. Germline CDR1 LNHDA, CDR2 SQIVND (reference sequence). CDR3 in DNA: TGTGCCAGTAGTCTTTCACAGGGGAGGGTGGGCTACGAGCAGTACTTC. Its translation: CASSLSQGRVGYEQYF.